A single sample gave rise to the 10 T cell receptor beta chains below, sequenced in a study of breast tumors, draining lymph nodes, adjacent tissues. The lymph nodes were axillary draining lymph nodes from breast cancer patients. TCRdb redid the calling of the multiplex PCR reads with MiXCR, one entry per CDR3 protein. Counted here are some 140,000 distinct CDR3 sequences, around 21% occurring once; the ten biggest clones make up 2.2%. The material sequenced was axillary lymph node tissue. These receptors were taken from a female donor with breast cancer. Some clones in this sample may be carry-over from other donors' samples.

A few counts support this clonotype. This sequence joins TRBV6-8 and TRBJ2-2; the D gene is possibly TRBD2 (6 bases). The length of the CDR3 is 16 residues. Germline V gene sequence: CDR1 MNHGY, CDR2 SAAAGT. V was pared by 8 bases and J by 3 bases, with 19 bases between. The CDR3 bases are TGTGCCAGCGGGGGTAGGGACGGGAGAGACACCGGGGAGCTGTTTTTT. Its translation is CASGGRDGRDTGELFF.

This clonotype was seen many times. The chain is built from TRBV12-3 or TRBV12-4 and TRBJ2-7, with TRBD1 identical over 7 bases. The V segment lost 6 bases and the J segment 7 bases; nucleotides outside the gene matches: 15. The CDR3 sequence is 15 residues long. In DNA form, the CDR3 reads TGTGCCAGCAGACCCCCCGGGACAGCTGGCCGGGAGCAGTACTTC. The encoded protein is CASRPPGTAGREQYF.

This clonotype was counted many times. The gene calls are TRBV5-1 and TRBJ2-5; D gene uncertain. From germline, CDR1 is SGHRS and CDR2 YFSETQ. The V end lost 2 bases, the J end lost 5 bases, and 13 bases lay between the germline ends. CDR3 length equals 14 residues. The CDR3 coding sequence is TGCGCCAGCAGCTTTCGTGCACCTGGGGAGACCCAGTACTTC. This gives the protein CASSFRAPGETQYF.

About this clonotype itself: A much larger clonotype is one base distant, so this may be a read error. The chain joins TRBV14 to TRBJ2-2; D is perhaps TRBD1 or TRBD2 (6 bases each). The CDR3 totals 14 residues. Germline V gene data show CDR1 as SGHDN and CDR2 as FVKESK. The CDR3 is CASSLSGGTGGLFF. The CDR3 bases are TGTGCCAGCAGCCTATCCGGGGGCACCGGGGGGCTGTTTTTT.

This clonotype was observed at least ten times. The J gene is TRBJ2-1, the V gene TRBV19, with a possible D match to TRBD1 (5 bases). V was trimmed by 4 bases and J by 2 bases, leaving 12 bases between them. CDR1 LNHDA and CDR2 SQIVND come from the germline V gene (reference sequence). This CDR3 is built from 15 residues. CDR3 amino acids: CASSTTWGPYNEQFF. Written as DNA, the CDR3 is TGTGCCAGTAGTACCACGTGGGGCCCCTACAATGAGCAGTTCTTC.

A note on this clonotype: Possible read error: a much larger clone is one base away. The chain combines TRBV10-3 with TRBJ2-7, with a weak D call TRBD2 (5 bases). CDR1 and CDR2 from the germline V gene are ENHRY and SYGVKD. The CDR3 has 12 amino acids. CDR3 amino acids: CVIKSSGYEQYF. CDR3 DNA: TGTGTCATCAAATCCAGCGGCTACGAGCAGTACTTC.

The CDR3: CASSRPGLANDEQYF. Here the CDR3 DNA reads TGTGCCAGCAGCCGTCCGGGACTAGCGAATGACGAGCAGTACTTC. The chain employs TRBV28 and TRBJ2-7; TRBD2 matches at 10 bases. The CDR3 contains 15 residues. The V and J ends lost 6 bases and 5 bases, in that order; junction bases with no gene match: 10. Germline CDR1 reads MDHEN; CDR2 reads SYDVKM. The full variable domain, rest sourced from reference TRBV28 and TRBJ2-7, is DVKVTQSSRYLVKRTGEKVFLECVQDMDHENMFWYRQDPGLGLRLIYFSYDVKMKEKGDIPEGYSVSREKKERFSLILESASTNQTSMYLCASSRPGLANDEQYFGPGTRLTVT.

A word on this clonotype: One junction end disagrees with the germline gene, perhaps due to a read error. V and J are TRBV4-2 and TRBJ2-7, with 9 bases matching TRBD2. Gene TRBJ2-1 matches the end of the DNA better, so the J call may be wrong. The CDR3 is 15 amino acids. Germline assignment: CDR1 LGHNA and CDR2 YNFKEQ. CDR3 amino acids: CAGSQAGTSLAEQFF. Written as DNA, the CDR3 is TGTGCCGGCAGCCAAGCCGGGACTAGCTTAGCCGAGCAGTTCTTC.

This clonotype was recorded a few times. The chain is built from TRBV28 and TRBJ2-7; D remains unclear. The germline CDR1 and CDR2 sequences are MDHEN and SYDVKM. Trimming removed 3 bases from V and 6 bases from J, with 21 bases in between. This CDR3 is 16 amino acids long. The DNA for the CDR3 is TGTGCCAGCAGTTTTGATTTTGGCAACCTCCAGTTCGAGCAGTACTTC. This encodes CASSFDFGNLQFEQYF.

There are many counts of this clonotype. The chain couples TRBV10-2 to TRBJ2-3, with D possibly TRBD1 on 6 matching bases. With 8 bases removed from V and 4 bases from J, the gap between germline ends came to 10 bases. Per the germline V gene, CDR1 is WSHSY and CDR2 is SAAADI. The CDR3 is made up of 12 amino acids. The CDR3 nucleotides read TGCGCCAGCCGGGACACAGCAGATACGCAGTATTTT. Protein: CASRDTADTQYF.